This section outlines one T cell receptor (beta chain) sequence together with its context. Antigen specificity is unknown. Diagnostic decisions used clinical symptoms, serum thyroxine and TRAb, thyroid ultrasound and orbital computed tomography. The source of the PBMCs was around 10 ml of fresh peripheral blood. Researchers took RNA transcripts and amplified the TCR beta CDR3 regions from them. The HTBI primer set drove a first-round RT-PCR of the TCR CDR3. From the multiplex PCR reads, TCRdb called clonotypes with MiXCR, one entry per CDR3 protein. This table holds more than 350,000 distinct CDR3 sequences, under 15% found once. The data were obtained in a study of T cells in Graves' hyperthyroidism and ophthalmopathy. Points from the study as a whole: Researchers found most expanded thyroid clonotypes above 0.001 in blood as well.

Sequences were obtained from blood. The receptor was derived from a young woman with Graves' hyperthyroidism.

CDR3 loop: CASTSLPRYNEQFF. CDR3 in DNA: TGTGCCAGCACCTCCTTGCCCCGTTACAATGAGCAGTTCTTC. The chain has TRBV28 and TRBJ2-1; D is unclear. Trimming shortened V by 7 bases and J by 4 bases, and 14 bases separated the two germline ends. The CDR3 totals 14 residues. In germline, CDR1 is MDHEN, CDR2 SYDVKM.